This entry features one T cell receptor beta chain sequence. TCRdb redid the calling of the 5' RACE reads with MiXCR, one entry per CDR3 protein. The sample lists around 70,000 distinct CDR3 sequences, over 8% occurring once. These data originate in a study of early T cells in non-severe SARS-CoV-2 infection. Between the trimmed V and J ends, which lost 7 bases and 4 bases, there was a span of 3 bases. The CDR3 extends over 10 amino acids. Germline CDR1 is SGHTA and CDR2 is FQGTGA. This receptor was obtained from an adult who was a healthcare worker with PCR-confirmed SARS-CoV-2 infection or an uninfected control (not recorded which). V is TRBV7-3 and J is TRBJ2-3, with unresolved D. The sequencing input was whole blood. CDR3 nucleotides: TGTGCCAGCAACCCAGATACGCAGTATTTT. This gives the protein CASNPDTQYF.